Below are 2 T cell receptor beta chains sequenced from a single sample in a study of T cell responses to AZD1222 COVID-19 vaccine. This table comes from immunoSEQ multiplex PCR, and its TCRdb copy is limited to in-frame clones, with some not included. The repertoire holds 60,000 or so clones, with about 79% as singletons. The sample was peripheral blood, taken on day 0 of AZD1222 vaccination. Receptor source: an adult in good health.

This sequence joins TRBV5-1 and TRBJ2-3; TRBD2 aligns across 9 bases. Germline-derived CDR1 and CDR2 are SGHRS and YFSETQ. The CDR3 has 17 residues. With 1 base clipped from V and 3 bases from J, the junction kept 9 bases outside the gene matches. The CDR3 region is CASSLRSAGGGTDTQYF. The CDR3 region has the DNA TGCGCCAGCAGCTTGAGGTCAGCGGGAGGAGGAACAGATACGCAGTATTTT.

V gene TRBV12-5 combines with J gene TRBJ1-5, with a possible D match to TRBD1 (5 bases). V shed 5 bases and J shed 7 bases, with 15 bases lying between them. In germline, CDR1 is LGHNT, CDR2 FRNRAP. This CDR3 has 14 amino acids. The CDR3 spells CASGTPNRNQPQHF. The CDR3 DNA follows: TGTGCTAGTGGTACCCCGAACAGGAACCAGCCCCAGCATTTT.